This T cell receptor beta chain was documented in a study of metastatic and nonmetastatic thyroid tumors. Study in general: Samples came from malignant and benign thyroid patients, and repertoires were compared across blood and tumor or nodule tissue.

Germline loops: CDR1 SGHTA, CDR2 FQGTGA. CDR3 length equals 12 residues. The ends were cut back, 5 bases at V and 0 bases at J, with 5 bases in the middle. This clone has ten or more counts. Its antigen is not identified. Study-wide results and limits: Relative to benign nodules, malignant thyroid tumors were reportedly characterized by significantly elevated TCR beta diversity in blood and tumor.

Not a single patient had been given any form of treatment at any point before undergoing thyroid surgery. Original methodology: The study took CDR3 differences across clinicopathological groups and made a distant-metastasis classifier for papillary thyroid cancer from them. With MiXCR, TCRdb reprocessed the PCR reads. None of the V and J calls come from the authors' own analysis; TCRdb made them. The sample yields 25,000 or so clones, over 15% seen once. The TCR originated in a male donor with papillary thyroid cancer or a benign thyroid nodule (not recorded which). Some clones in this sample may be carry-over from other donors' samples. V and J are TRBV7-3 and TRBJ2-7, with D unresolved. The sequenced sample was blood. CDR3 nucleotides: TGTGCCAGCAGCCTGGGCTCCTACGAGCAGTACTTC. Its translation is CASSLGSYEQYF.